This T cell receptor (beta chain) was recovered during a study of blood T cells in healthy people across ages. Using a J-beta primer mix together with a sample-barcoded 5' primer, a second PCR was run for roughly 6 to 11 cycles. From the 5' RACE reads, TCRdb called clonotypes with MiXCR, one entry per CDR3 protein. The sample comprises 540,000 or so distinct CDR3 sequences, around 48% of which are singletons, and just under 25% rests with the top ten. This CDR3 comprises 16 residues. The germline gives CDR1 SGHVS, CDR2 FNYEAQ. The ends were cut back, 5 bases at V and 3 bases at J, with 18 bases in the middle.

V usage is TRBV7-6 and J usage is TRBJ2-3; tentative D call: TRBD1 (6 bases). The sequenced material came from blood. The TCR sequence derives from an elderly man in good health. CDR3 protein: CASSSRIGGGTDTQYF. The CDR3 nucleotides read TGTGCCAGCAGCAGCCGGATTGGGGGCGGGACAGATACGCAGTATTTT.